Below, 23 T cell receptor beta chains from the same sample are listed, as sequenced in a study of cytomegalovirus exposure and HLA in healthy donors. The protocol was immunoSEQ multiplex PCR, while the TCRdb copy is restricted to in-frame clones and leaves out a portion. Of about 200,000 clones in the sample, 80% to 90% were seen once. The sequenced sample consisted of PBMCs. The source is a woman younger than 30 in good health and CMV-seropositive.

The chain recombines TRBV5-1 with TRBJ2-1, with 15 bases lining up with TRBD2. The CDR3 consists of 18 residues. V dropped 3 bases and J dropped 7; count of bases not matched to a gene: 11. Germline V gene lookup returns CDR1 SGHRS and CDR2 YFSETQ. As DNA, the CDR3 is TGCGCCAGCAGCTCCTCAGGACTAGCGGGAGGGCCGAGGAATGAGCAGTTCTTC. This sequence encodes CASSSSGLAGGPRNEQFF.

This clone was seen only once. The chain uses TRBV6-1 and TRBJ2-2, with D possibly TRBD2 on 5 matching bases. V lost 7 bases to trimming and J lost 2 bases, with 11 bases between them. CDR3 size: 14 residues. From germline, CDR1 is MNHNS and CDR2 SASEGT. The CDR3 region is CASTWERNTGELFF. Written as DNA, the CDR3 is TGTGCCAGCACATGGGAGCGAAACACCGGGGAGCTGTTTTTT.

The chain combines TRBV5-4 with TRBJ2-5; D might be TRBD2 (6 bases). Looked up from germline, CDR1 is SGHNT and CDR2 is YYREEE (reference sequence). The CDR3 is 17 amino acids. V shed 9 bases and J shed 1 base, with 25 bases lying between them. The chain's CDR3 is CATHPTGGFKSQETQYF. The CDR3 DNA reads TGTGCCACCCACCCTACCGGGGGTTTTAAGTCCCAAGAGACCCAGTACTTC.

This sequence joins TRBV7-8 and TRBJ2-3; the match to TRBD2 covers 9 bases. J gave up 0 bases and V 5 bases, and 9 bases lay outside the gene matches. This CDR3 comprises 17 residues. Germline V lookup: CDR1 SGHVS, CDR2 FQNEAQ. CDR3 residues: CASSLLAGPPSTDTQYF. DNA of the CDR3: TGTGCCAGCAGCCTCCTAGCGGGACCTCCTAGCACAGATACGCAGTATTTT.

The V and J genes are TRBV28 and TRBJ2-7; D perhaps matches TRBD2 (5 bases). The germline V and J ends were trimmed by 7 bases and 5 bases, with 21 bases remaining between them. The CDR3 has 15 residues. CDR1 and CDR2 (germline): MDHEN, SYDVKM. CDR3 sequence (DNA): TGTGCCAGCACAGGCCCGGCAGGAGGTTTCAACGAGCAGTACTTC. Amino acids: CASTGPAGGFNEQYF.

The J gene is TRBJ1-2, the V gene TRBV10-3, with D perhaps TRBD1 (5 bases). Germline CDR1 reads ENHRY; CDR2 reads SYGVKD. The V and J ends lost 6 bases and 5 bases respectively, with 13 bases between them. The CDR3 totals 13 residues. The CDR3 spells CAIRTGTPYGYTF. The DNA of the CDR3 is TGTGCCATCAGGACCGGGACTCCGTATGGCTACACCTTC.

The chain is built from TRBV19 and TRBJ2-1; possible D gene TRBD1, 6 bases. V was trimmed by 4 bases and J by 6 bases, leaving 16 bases between them. CDR3 length equals 15 residues. The germline V gene has CDR1 LNHDA and CDR2 SQIVND (reference sequence). The CDR3 sequence: CASSTGETWGNEQFF. The CDR3 DNA follows: TGTGCCAGTAGTACAGGGGAGACCTGGGGCAATGAGCAGTTCTTC. Full variable domain (missing parts from reference TRBV19 and TRBJ2-1): DGGITQSPKYLFRKEGQNVTLSCEQNLNHDAMYWYRQDPGQGLRLIYYSQIVNDFQKGDIAEGYSVSREKKESFPLTVTSAQKNPTAFYLCASSTGETWGNEQFFGPGTRLTVL.

The V call is TRBV28, the J call TRBJ2-1; TRBD1 might be the D (6 bases). Trimming pared 3 bases from V and 2 bases from J, leaving 20 bases between. CDR1 and CDR2 (germline): MDHEN, SYDVKM. The CDR3 contains 18 residues. The DNA for the CDR3 is TGTGCCAGCAGTTTGGACGGTATGGGGGCCGGCGCCTACAATGAGCAGTTCTTC. Translating gives CASSLDGMGAGAYNEQFF.

The V call is TRBV5-1, the J call TRBJ2-1; possibly TRBD1 for D (6 bases). Trimming took off 1 base at V and 0 bases at J, with 8 bases between the two ends. Germline lookup yields CDR1 SGHRS and CDR2 YFSETQ. The CDR3 length is 15 residues. The CDR3 reads CASSLSDSSYNEQFF. The CDR3 bases are TGCGCCAGCAGCTTGTCGGACAGCTCCTACAATGAGCAGTTCTTC.

The rearrangement joins TRBV20-1 to TRBJ1-1; D is ambiguous. Trimming shortened V by 3 bases and J by 7 bases, and 9 bases separated the two germline ends. CDR3 length equals 11 residues. CDR1 DFQATT and CDR2 SNEGSKA come from the germline V gene (reference sequence). The CDR3 reads CSASMRDEAFF. CDR3 nucleotides: TGCAGTGCTAGTATGAGGGATGAAGCTTTCTTT.

This clone was detected once. The chain links TRBV6-5 to TRBJ2-3, with 10 positions matching TRBD1. Germline loops: CDR1 MNHEY, CDR2 SVGAGI. J lost 4 bases, V lost 4 bases, and 5 bases had no gene match. There are 15 residues in the CDR3. As DNA, the CDR3 is TGTGCCAGCAGTTCGGACAGGGGGATCGCAGATACGCAGTATTTT. As protein: CASSSDRGIADTQYF.

Concerning this clone itself: A much larger clone differs from this one at a single base, so this may be a read error. Additional DNA sequences in this sample encode the identical CDR3. The rearrangement links TRBV9 to TRBJ2-3, with 11 bases that match TRBD2. The CDR3 extends over 15 amino acids. V lost 3 bases, J lost 0 bases, and 0 bases stayed unmatched. Germline V gene data show CDR1 as SGDLS and CDR2 as YYNGEE. The CDR3 nucleotides are TGTGCCAGCAGCGGGACTAGCGGGAGCACAGATACGCAGTATTTT. Residues: CASSGTSGSTDTQYF.

The CDR3 region has the DNA TGTGCCAGCGGGGAGGGCACCTTCTCTGGAAACACCATATATTTT. This encodes CASGEGTFSGNTIYF. This rearrangement joins TRBV2 to TRBJ1-3; D not certain. Trimming cost V 8 bases and J 0 bases, with 14 bases left between them. In germline, CDR1 is SNHLY, CDR2 FYNNEI. The CDR3 loop spans 15 amino acids. Using reference TRBV2 and TRBJ1-3 for the parts outside the CDR3, the full variable domain is EPEVTQTPSHQVTQMGQEVILRCVPISNHLYFYWYRQILGQKVEFLVSFYNNEISEKSEIFDDQFSVERPDGSNFTLKIRSTKLEDSAMYFCASGEGTFSGNTIYFGEGSWLTVV.

The V call is TRBV2, the J call TRBJ2-2, with D possibly matching TRBD1 (6 bases). This CDR3 spans 14 amino acids. The germline V gene encodes CDR1 SNHLY and CDR2 FYNNEI. V dropped 2 bases and J dropped 5 bases, with 9 bases sitting between them. The CDR3: CASSEYRETGELFF. The CDR3 nucleotides are TGTGCCAGCAGTGAATACAGGGAAACCGGGGAGCTGTTTTTT.

The chain uses TRBV6-6 and TRBJ1-1; D remains unclear. Per germline, CDR1 MNHNY and CDR2 SVGAGI (reference sequence). Trimming removed 5 bases from V and 3 bases from J, with 10 bases in between. CDR3 length: 13 amino acids. Here the CDR3 reads CASSPTSDTEAFF. CDR3 DNA sequence: TGTGCCAGCAGTCCGACTTCGGACACTGAAGCTTTCTTT.

The chain uses TRBV7-9 and TRBJ1-4, with 9 bases identical to TRBD1. CDR1 is SEHNR, CDR2 FQNEAQ, per germline (reference sequence). This CDR3 has 13 amino acids. The V segment lost 8 bases and the J segment 4 bases; nucleotides outside the gene matches: 2. CDR3 bases: TGTGCCAGCCGGGGACAGGGTAATGAAAAACTGTTTTTT. Translated: CASRGQGNEKLFF.

CDR3 nucleotides: TGTGCCACCACAGGATACCAGGGGGCGGCTGAGCAGTTCTTC. As protein: CATTGYQGAAEQFF. The chain joins TRBV19 to TRBJ2-1, with 8 bases identical to TRBD1. The germline V gene has CDR1 LNHDA and CDR2 SQIVND (reference sequence). The junction had 14 bases not matched to a gene; V was cut back by 10 bases and J by 9 bases. There are 14 residues in the CDR3.

The chain has TRBV15 and TRBJ2-5; the match to TRBD2 covers 13 bases. The V and J ends lost 4 bases and 5 bases, in that order; junction bases with no gene match: 7. Germline values: CDR1 LNHNV, CDR2 YYDKDF (reference sequence). This CDR3 region has 16 residues. This chain's CDR3 is CATSIGLAGVKETQYF. The CDR3 DNA sequence: TGTGCCACCAGCATCGGACTAGCGGGAGTTAAGGAGACCCAGTACTTC.

The rearrangement links TRBV7-8 to TRBJ2-6; TRBD1 might be the D (6 bases). V dropped 0 bases and J dropped 0 bases, with 15 bases sitting between them. Germline loops: CDR1 SGHVS, CDR2 FQNEAQ. The CDR3 has 19 residues. CDR3 in amino acids: CASSLAKPGAVSGANVLTF. CDR3 nucleotide sequence: TGTGCCAGCAGCTTAGCAAAGCCAGGGGCAGTCTCTGGGGCCAACGTCCTGACTTTC.

This clone was seen more than once but under ten times. This sequence joins TRBV7-8 and TRBJ1-2; TRBD1 aligns across 10 bases. Germline V gene lookup returns CDR1 SGHVS and CDR2 FQNEAQ. The CDR3 is 15 residues long. The ends lost 1 base at V and 2 bases at J; junction bases unmatched: 1. CDR3 nucleotide sequence: TGTGCCAGCAGCTTAGGACAGGGGGCGAACTATGGCTACACCTTC. Its protein is CASSLGQGANYGYTF.

J is TRBJ2-1 and V is TRBV27, with 7 positions matching TRBD2. The CDR3 sequence is 15 residues long. Germline CDR1 is MNHEY and CDR2 is SMNVEV (reference sequence). V shed 3 bases, J shed 3 bases, and the junction held 5 bases outside the gene matches. The CDR3 reads CASSLSGGFYNEQFF. The CDR3 DNA follows: TGTGCCAGCAGTTTGTCCGGGGGGTTCTACAATGAGCAGTTCTTC.

This clone showed up just a few times. The chain combines TRBV14 with TRBJ2-2; a possible D gene is TRBD2 (7 bases). Germline CDR1 reads SGHDN; CDR2 reads FVKESK. V dropped 4 bases and J dropped 2 bases, with 11 bases sitting between them. The CDR3 consists of 15 residues. CDR3 region: CASSLRGTNTGELFF. The CDR3 nucleotides are TGTGCCAGCAGCCTGCGGGGGACAAACACCGGGGAGCTGTTTTTT.

The J gene is TRBJ1-1, the V gene TRBV19; the D gene is possibly TRBD1 (6 bases). From germline, CDR1 is LNHDA and CDR2 SQIVND (reference sequence). The length of the CDR3 is 13 residues. Trimming took 0 bases from V and 7 from J, leaving 9 bases between them. CDR3 sequence reads: CASSIDGQNEAFF. The CDR3 DNA is TGTGCCAGTAGTATAGATGGACAGAATGAAGCTTTCTTT.